This is a list of T cell receptor beta chains from one sample in a study of blood T cell repertoires in COVID-19. Profiled with immunoSEQ multiplex PCR; TCRdb holds only in-frame clones, not every one. This sample has around 150,000 clones; around 82% occur once, and the top ten carry around 7%. The sequenced sample was peripheral blood. These receptors were obtained from a woman between 40 and 55 years old with COVID-19, enrolled during active disease. The CDR3 runs from the conserved cysteine through the conserved F or W. The D gene is left open where the match is weak. Clone sizes are given selectively: once, few, many, or a class where the clone is expanded.

v_gene	d_gene	j_gene	len	abundance	CDR3nt	CDR3aa
TRBV19	TRBD1	TRBJ2-1	13	.	TGTGCCAGTAGTCCCGACAGGGAAGGTGAGCAGTTCTTC	CASSPDREGEQFF
TRBV5-1	.	TRBJ2-1	16	.	TGCGCCAGCAGCGGAGGATGGGACTCACGGGCCTATGAGCAGTTCTTC	CASSGGWDSRAYEQFF
TRBV5-4	TRBD2	TRBJ2-3	17	.	TGTGCCAGCAGCTTGTGGGGACTAGCGCCCAGCACAGATACGCAGTATTTT	CASSLWGLAPSTDTQYF
TRBV5-6	.	TRBJ2-7	14	.	TGTGCCAGCAGCCCCGCCAGCGGCTCCTACGAGCAGTACTTC	CASSPASGSYEQYF
TRBV6-2/TRBV6-3	.	TRBJ1-6	14	.	TGTGCCAGCAGTAAGGAGAGTTATAATTCACCCCTCCACTTT	CASSKESYNSPLHF
TRBV6-5	TRBD1	TRBJ1-4	14	.	TGTGCCAGCAGTCGGACAGGGGGTAATGAAAAACTGTTTTTT	CASSRTGGNEKLFF
TRBV19	.	TRBJ2-3	15	.	TGTGCCAGTAGGAAAACAATTATTGGAGGAGATACGCAGTATTTT	CASRKTIIGGDTQYF
TRBV5-1	TRBD2	TRBJ2-1	15	.	TGCGCCAGCAGCCGCGGGACTAGCAGTTTTAGGGAGCAGTTCTTC	CASSRGTSSFREQFF
TRBV5-1	.	TRBJ2-7	17	.	TGCGCCAGCGAGGAGGGACAGAATGATCGGGGTTTGGACGAGCAGTACTTC	CASEEGQNDRGLDEQYF
TRBV5-4	.	TRBJ2-1	12	.	TGTGCCAGCAGCGGTTCAGAGGCCCGAGCGTTCTTC	CASSGSEARAFF
TRBV7-2	TRBD1	TRBJ2-7	15	.	TGTGCCAGCAGCTTAAGGGGACAGGGGGCCTACGAGCAGTACTTC	CASSLRGQGAYEQYF
TRBV6-5	TRBD2	TRBJ2-5	16	.	TGTGCCAGCAGTTACCTGGGACTAGCGGGAATAGAGACCCAGTACTTC	CASSYLGLAGIETQYF
TRBV28	.	TRBJ1-5	12	.	TGTGCCAGCACCCGTCGCAATCAGCCCCAGCATTTT	CASTRRNQPQHF
TRBV3-1/TRBV3-2	.	TRBJ2-1	16	.	TGTGCCAGCAGCCAAGATCGAATGAGCTCCTACAATGAGCAGTTCTTC	CASSQDRMSSYNEQFF
TRBV30	.	TRBJ1-2	14	few	TGTGCCTGGAGTGTCTGGGGGCCCGACTATGGCTACACCTTC	CAWSVWGPDYGYTF
TRBV9	TRBD2	TRBJ2-7	13	.	TGTGCCAGCAGCGGGACTAGCGACTACGAGCAGTACTTC	CASSGTSDYEQYF
TRBV5-4	TRBD1	TRBJ1-1	15	.	TGTGCCAGCAGCTTGTTTCAGGGGGCAGGCACTGAAGCTTTCTTT	CASSLFQGAGTEAFF
TRBV24-1	TRBD2	TRBJ2-1	21	.	TGTGCCACCAGTGATGCCTTGACTAGCGGGAGGCCGCAGAGCTCCTACAATGAGCAGTTCTTC	CATSDALTSGRPQSSYNEQFF
TRBV10-3	.	TRBJ1-2	12	once	TGTGCCATCAGTGGCCAGGACTATGGCTACACCTTC	CAISGQDYGYTF
TRBV5-5	.	TRBJ2-7	14	.	TGTGCCAGCAGCTTGTGGGAGGACGCCTACGAGCAGTACTTC	CASSLWEDAYEQYF
TRBV2	.	TRBJ1-5	13	.	TGTGCCAGCGGCCCTACTAATAATCAGCCCCAGCATTTT	CASGPTNNQPQHF
TRBV2	.	TRBJ1-4	15	once	TGTGCCAGCAGTGAGAATTCGGGTTTTAACGAAAAACTGTTTTTT	CASSENSGFNEKLFF
TRBV27	TRBD1	TRBJ2-1	18	few	TGTGCCAGCACCCATACCCCCTTCGGACAGGGGGCGCCCCATGAGCAGTTCTTC	CASTHTPFGQGAPHEQFF
TRBV7-9	TRBD1	TRBJ2-5	16	.	TGTGCCAGCAGCGGCCGGACAGGGGAGTTGGTAGAGACCCAGTACTTC	CASSGRTGELVETQYF
TRBV6-5	TRBD1	TRBJ1-5	13	.	TGTGCCAGCGACGACAGGGGTAATCAGCCCCAGCATTTT	CASDDRGNQPQHF